This TCR beta chain emerged from a study of blood T cell repertoires in COVID-19. Study context: Donors in the United States, Italy and Spain gave samples during acute or convalescent COVID-19.

The germline V and J ends were trimmed by 1 base and 5 bases, with 9 bases remaining between them. This CDR3 spans 14 amino acids. Germline V CDR1 and CDR2: SGHVS, FQNEAQ. Data came from immunoSEQ multiplex PCR; TCRdb stores just in-frame clones and leaves some out. The sample contains more than 130,000 clones, 84% of which appear only once. The gene calls are TRBV7-8 and TRBJ2-1, with TRBD2 as a possible D gene (5 bases). The TCR originated in a human donor in a cohort sampled during active COVID-19. Sequenced sample: peripheral blood. The CDR3 coding sequence is TGTGCCAGCAGCTTAGGAGGAGGTAACAATGAGCAGTTCTTC. This encodes CASSLGGGNNEQFF.